The rows below give T cell receptor beta chains drawn from one sample of a study of neurological immune-mediated disorders. A single record per CDR3 protein comes from TCRdb applying MiXCR to the 5' RACE reads. The repertoire consists of 9,500 to 12,000 distinct CDR3 sequences, with roughly 21% occurring once and the leading ten covering approximately 50%. Material: CD8+ T cells from blood. The receptors were gathered from a woman aged 60-75 years with HTLV-1-associated myelopathy (HAM/TSP). The CDR3 runs from the conserved cysteine through the conserved F or W. D genes are given only for firm matches. Expanded clones get a size class; other rows say once, few or many, or leave the size out.

j_call	v_call	clone_size	d_call	cdr3_nt	cdr3_aa
TRBJ2-1	TRBV20-1	few	TRBD2	TGCAGTGCTGGCCTCGGGGGGGATGAGCAGTTCTTC	CSAGLGGDEQFF
TRBJ1-1	TRBV7-9	many	.	TGTGCCACCCGTTCCAATTGGCACCCGAACACTGAAGCTTTCTTT	CATRSNWHPNTEAFF
TRBJ2-3	TRBV7-2	many	.	.	CASSFYICSAIGRSTDTQYF
TRBJ2-3	TRBV20-1	once	TRBD2	TGCAGTGCCACTAGCGGGGATGATACGCAGTATTTT	CSATSGDDTQYF
TRBJ1-5	TRBV3-1	many	.	TGTGCCAGCAGCCAAAACGGGGGGTTCAGTCAGCCCCAGCATTTT	CASSQNGGFSQPQHF
TRBJ2-7	TRBV6-6	many	.	TGTGCCAGCAGCAGCCCGGGGGCTCTTCTCTACGAGCAGTACTTC	CASSSPGALLYEQYF
TRBJ1-2	TRBV5-1	many	TRBD1	TGCGCCAGCAGCTTAGGGACAGAATATGGCTACACCTTC	CASSLGTEYGYTF
TRBJ1-6	TRBV20-1	few	.	TGCAGTGCTAGAGTTTTGGCAGGGTCCTATAATTCACCCCTCCACTTT	CSARVLAGSYNSPLHF
TRBJ2-2	TRBV11-2	many	.	TGTGCCAGCAGCCCATACCCGATACTAGGAACGAACACCGGGGAGCTGTTTTTT	CASSPYPILGTNTGELFF
TRBJ1-2	TRBV20-1	many	TRBD1	TGCAGTGCCGGACAGGGGGTAACCTATGGCTACACCTTC	CSAGQGVTYGYTF
TRBJ2-1	TRBV20-1	medium-sized	TRBD2	TGCAGTGCTACTAGCGGGGGATCGGGAAATGAGCAGTTCTTC	CSATSGGSGNEQFF
TRBJ2-7	TRBV5-1	many	.	TGCGCCAGCAGCTTGGGAGGGGAAGCCTACGAGCAGTACTTC	CASSLGGEAYEQYF
TRBJ1-1	TRBV5-1	many	TRBD1	TGCGCCAGCAGCTTGCTTCCGGGACAGGAGGAAGCTTTCTTT	CASSLLPGQEEAFF
TRBJ2-1	TRBV30	few	TRBD2	TGTGCCTGGAGTGGGGTAGCGGGGGTAAATGAGCAGTTCTTC	CAWSGVAGVNEQFF
TRBJ2-7	TRBV5-1	many	.	TGCGCCAGCAGCCTAGGTTACAGGAATACCTACGAGCAGTACTTC	CASSLGYRNTYEQYF
TRBJ2-7	TRBV5-1	many	TRBD1	TGCGCCAGCGCTACCGGGACAGGGACCTACGAGCAGTACTTC	CASATGTGTYEQYF
TRBJ1-1	TRBV7-2	.	.	TGTGCCAGCAGCCCAGCTGGGACTGAAGCTTTCTTT	CASSPAGTEAFF
TRBJ2-1	TRBV4-2	few	TRBD2	TGTGCCAGCAGCCAAGCCCCCTCGGGACTAGCGGGGAAGAACAATGAGCAGTTCTTC	CASSQAPSGLAGKNNEQFF
TRBJ1-1	TRBV5-1	many	.	TGCGCCAGCAGCTTGGTTGGACACCAGAACACTGAAGCTTTCTTT	CASSLVGHQNTEAFF
TRBJ1-2	TRBV20-1	.	TRBD1	TGCAGTGCTAGAGAAGGGACAGACTTTGGCTACACCTTC	CSAREGTDFGYTF
TRBJ2-1	TRBV5-1	many	.	TGCGCCAGCAGCTTGGCGGGCAGGGTTGGTAATGAGCAGTTCTTC	CASSLAGRVGNEQFF
TRBJ1-2	TRBV3-1	many	TRBD1	TGTGCCAGCAGCCAGGGACAGCTCTATGGCTACACCTTC	CASSQGQLYGYTF
TRBJ2-1	TRBV6-4	medium-sized	TRBD2	TGTGCCAGCAGCCCCCGACTAGCGGGGGGGGATGAGCAGTTCTTC	CASSPRLAGGDEQFF
TRBJ2-1	TRBV7-2	.	TRBD2	TGTGCCAGCAGCTTAGTAGCGGGGGGCCACAGCTCCTACAATGAGCAGTTCTTC	CASSLVAGGHSSYNEQFF
TRBJ2-1	TRBV20-1	many	.	TGCAGTGCTAGACTTAGCTGGGATGAGCAGTTCTTC	CSARLSWDEQFF
TRBJ1-1	TRBV5-4	few	.	TGTGCCAGCAGCGGGGGGTGGGTCACTGAAGCTTTCTTT	CASSGGWVTEAFF
TRBJ2-2	TRBV15	many	.	TGTGCCACCAGCAGAGGAAAAGGCCGCAACACCGGGGAGCTGTTTTTT	CATSRGKGRNTGELFF
TRBJ2-5	TRBV7-9	many	.	TGTGCCAGCCGACCTGGTGAACGGGAGTACTTC	CASRPGEREYF
TRBJ2-7	TRBV4-1	many	.	TGCGCCAGCAGCCAAGAACGGGGCTCGTACGAGCAGTACTTC	CASSQERGSYEQYF
TRBJ1-2	TRBV27	many	.	TGTGCCAGCAGTTTATATCTGGGGGCGGGGGAGACCTTC	CASSLYLGAGETF
TRBJ1-2	TRBV6-5	.	.	TGTGCCAGCAGATACCAGACAGTGTGTGGCTATGGCTACACCTTC	CASRYQTVCGYGYTF
TRBJ2-1	TRBV2	many	.	TGTGCCAGCGGAACGGGGTTGGGGTTCTTC	CASGTGLGFF
TRBJ2-5	TRBV7-9	many	.	TGTGCCAGCAGAAATCTCCAAGAGACCCAGTACTTC	CASRNLQETQYF
TRBJ2-1	TRBV20-1	.	.	TGCAGTGCTAGAGATCGGGGGCATGAGCAGTTCTTC	CSARDRGHEQFF
TRBJ1-4	TRBV9	many	.	TGTGCCAGCAGCACGGGGGGCGAAAAACTGTTTTTT	CASSTGGEKLFF
TRBJ1-1	TRBV11-3	.	.	TGTGCCAGCAGCTTAAGGGATTGGGACACTGAAGCTTTCTTT	CASSLRDWDTEAFF
TRBJ2-1	TRBV5-1	many	.	TGCGCCAGCACCTTCATCGGTGGTGAGCAGTTCTTC	CASTFIGGEQFF
TRBJ1-1	TRBV10-3	.	.	TGTGCCATCAGTGGCACAGGGAGGCGGAACACTGAAGCTTTCTTT	CAISGTGRRNTEAFF
TRBJ2-1	TRBV7-8	medium-sized	.	TGTGCCAGCAGCTTAGGAGGCCAGGGGAATGAGCAGTTCTTC	CASSLGGQGNEQFF
TRBJ2-7	TRBV7-8	many	.	TGTGCCAGCAGCACCGGACAGTCAACCTACGAGCAGTACTTC	CASSTGQSTYEQYF